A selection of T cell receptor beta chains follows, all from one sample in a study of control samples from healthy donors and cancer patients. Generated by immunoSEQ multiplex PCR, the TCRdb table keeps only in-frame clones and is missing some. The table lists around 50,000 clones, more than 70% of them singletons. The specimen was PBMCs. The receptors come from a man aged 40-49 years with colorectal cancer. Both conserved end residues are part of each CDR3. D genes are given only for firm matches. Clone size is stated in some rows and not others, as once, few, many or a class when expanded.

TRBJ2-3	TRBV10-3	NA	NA	CAIMPESRDTQYF	TGTGCCATCATGCCGGAAAGCCGAGATACGCAGTATTTT
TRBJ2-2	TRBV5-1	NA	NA	CASSWKLTGELFF	TGCGCCAGCAGCTGGAAACTCACCGGGGAGCTGTTTTTT
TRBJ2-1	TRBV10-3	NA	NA	CAISEGGVRSYNEQFF	TGTGCCATCAGTGAAGGCGGAGTTAGGTCCTACAATGAGCAGTTCTTC
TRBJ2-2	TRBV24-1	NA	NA	CATSDSDMTGELFF	TGTGCCACCAGTGACTCGGATATGACCGGGGAGCTGTTTTTT
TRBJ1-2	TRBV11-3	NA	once	CASSSSGYGRNWYGYTF	TGTGCCAGCAGCTCATCGGGGTATGGCAGAAATTGGTATGGCTACACCTTC
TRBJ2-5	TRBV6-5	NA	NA	CASSTPGTTQETQYF	TGTGCCAGCAGTACACCTGGGACCACCCAAGAGACCCAGTACTTC
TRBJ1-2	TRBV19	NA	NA	CASDQGFFGYTF	TGTGCCTCAGATCAGGGGTTTTTTGGCTACACCTTC
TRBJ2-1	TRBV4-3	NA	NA	CASSQEFSQYNEQFF	TGCGCCAGCAGCCAAGAGTTCTCCCAGTACAATGAGCAGTTCTTC
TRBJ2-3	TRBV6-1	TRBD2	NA	CASSGKLAGITDTQYF	TGTGCCAGCAGTGGAAAACTAGCGGGAATAACAGATACGCAGTATTTT
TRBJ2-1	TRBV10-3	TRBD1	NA	CAISEWGQEYNEQFF	TGTGCCATCAGTGAGTGGGGACAGGAGTACAATGAGCAGTTCTTC
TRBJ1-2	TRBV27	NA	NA	CASFSSRDHTYGYTF	TGTGCCAGCTTCTCATCTAGGGACCACACTTATGGCTACACCTTC
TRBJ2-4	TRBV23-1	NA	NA	CASSQAKGEVKNIQYF	TGCGCCAGCAGTCAGGCGAAGGGTGAAGTCAAAAACATTCAGTACTTC
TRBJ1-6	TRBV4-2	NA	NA	CASSQDLRDGSPLHF	TGTGCCAGCAGCCAAGATCTTCGGGACGGTTCACCCCTCCACTTT
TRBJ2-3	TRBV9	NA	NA	CASSVDPGAYTQYF	TGTGCCAGCAGCGTAGACCCGGGGGCCTATACGCAGTATTTT
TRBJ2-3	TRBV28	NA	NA	CASTFSAVDPDTQYF	TGTGCCAGCACTTTCAGCGCAGTCGACCCAGATACGCAGTATTTT
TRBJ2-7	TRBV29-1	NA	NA	CSVEGEQSYEQYF	TGCAGCGTTGAAGGGGAACAGTCCTACGAGCAGTACTTC
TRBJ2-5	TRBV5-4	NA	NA	CASSTQETQYF	TGTGCCAGCAGCACCCAAGAGACCCAGTACTTC
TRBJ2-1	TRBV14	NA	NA	CASSQWGFSEQFF	TGTGCCAGCAGCCAATGGGGGTTCAGTGAGCAGTTCTTC
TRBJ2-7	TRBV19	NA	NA	CASSGAYEQYF	TGTGCCAGTAGTGGGGCCTACGAGCAGTACTTC
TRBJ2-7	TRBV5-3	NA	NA	CARSLVQGLGEQYF	TGTGCCAGAAGCTTGGTTCAGGGTTTAGGCGAGCAGTACTTC
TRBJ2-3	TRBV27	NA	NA	CASSKPRHTQYF	TGTGCCAGCAGCAAGCCCCGCCATACGCAGTATTTT
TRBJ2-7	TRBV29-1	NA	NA	CSGIKDNSYEQYF	TGCAGCGGAATCAAGGACAACTCCTACGAGCAGTACTTC
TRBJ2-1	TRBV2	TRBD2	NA	CASSLGLAAFF	TGTGCCAGCAGCCTCGGACTAGCGGCCTTCTTC
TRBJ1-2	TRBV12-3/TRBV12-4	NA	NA	CASSLFRGYGYTF	TGTGCCAGCAGTTTATTTAGGGGCTATGGCTACACCTTC
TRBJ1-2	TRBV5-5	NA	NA	CASSLEAGTYGYTF	TGTGCCAGCAGCTTGGAGGCAGGAACCTATGGCTACACCTTC
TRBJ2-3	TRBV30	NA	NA	CAWSVGAESTDTQYF	TGTGCCTGGAGTGTAGGAGCAGAAAGCACAGATACGCAGTATTTT
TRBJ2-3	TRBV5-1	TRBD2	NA	CASSPGLAGGTDTQYF	TGCGCCAGCAGCCCGGGACTAGCGGGAGGAACAGATACGCAGTATTTT
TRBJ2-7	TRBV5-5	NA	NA	CASSLMGNEQYF	TGTGCCAGCAGCTTGATGGGAAACGAGCAGTACTTC
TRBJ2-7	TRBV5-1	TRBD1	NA	CASSRGQGSSYEQYF	TGCGCCAGCAGCCGGGGACAGGGATCTTCCTACGAGCAGTACTTC
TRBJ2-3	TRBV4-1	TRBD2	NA	CASSQGLAGLIGTDTQYF	TGCGCCAGCAGCCAGGGACTAGCGGGCCTCATCGGCACAGATACGCAGTATTTT
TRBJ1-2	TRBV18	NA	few	CASSPPEEELDYGYTF	TGTGCCAGCTCACCACCGGAGGAGGAGTTGGACTATGGCTACACCTTC
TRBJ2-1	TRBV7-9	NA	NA	CASSLLASLNEQFF	TGTGCCAGCAGCTTACTAGCGAGCCTCAATGAGCAGTTCTTC
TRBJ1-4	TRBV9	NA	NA	CASSVGTPWGTNEKLFF	TGTGCCAGCAGCGTAGGGACGCCTTGGGGGACTAATGAAAAACTGTTTTTT
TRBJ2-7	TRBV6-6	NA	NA	CASSFTDSYEQYF	TGTGCCAGCAGTTTTACCGACAGCTACGAGCAGTACTTC
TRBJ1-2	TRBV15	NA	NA	CATSEGTGTYFNYGYTF	TGTGCCACCAGCGAGGGGACGGGGACCTACTTTAACTATGGCTACACCTTC
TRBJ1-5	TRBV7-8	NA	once	CASSLGAGDQPQHF	TGTGCCAGCAGCTTAGGCGCGGGGGACCAGCCCCAGCATTTT
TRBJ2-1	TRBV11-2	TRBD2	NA	CASSLVGLAGGRHNEQFF	TGTGCCAGCAGCTTAGTTGGACTAGCGGGAGGGCGGCACAATGAGCAGTTCTTC
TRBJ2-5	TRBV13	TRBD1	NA	CASSSGTGVEETQYF	TGTGCCAGCAGCTCCGGGACAGGGGTGGAAGAGACCCAGTACTTC
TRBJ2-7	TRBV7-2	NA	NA	CASSQGGLAGSYYF	TGTGCCAGCAGCCAGGGGGGGTTAGCGGGGAGTTATTACTTC
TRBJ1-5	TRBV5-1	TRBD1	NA	CASSGGQGQPQHF	TGCGCCAGCAGCGGGGGACAGGGTCAGCCCCAGCATTTT
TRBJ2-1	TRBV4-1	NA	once	CASSQERLKSSYNEQFF	TGCGCCAGCAGCCAAGAGCGTCTCAAAAGCTCCTACAATGAGCAGTTCTTC
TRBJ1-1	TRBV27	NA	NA	CASSFGGVTEAFF	TGTGCCAGCAGTTTTGGGGGGGTAACTGAAGCTTTCTTT
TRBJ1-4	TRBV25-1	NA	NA	CASSDIKGSGNEKLFF	TGTGCCAGCAGTGATATTAAAGGGTCAGGTAATGAAAAACTGTTTTTT
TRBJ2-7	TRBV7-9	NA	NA	CASSSSGSSHEQYF	TGTGCCAGCAGCTCTTCGGGTAGCTCCCACGAGCAGTACTTC
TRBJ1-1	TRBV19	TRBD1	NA	CASSIQGALTEAFF	TGTGCCAGTAGTATCCAGGGGGCGCTTACTGAAGCTTTCTTT
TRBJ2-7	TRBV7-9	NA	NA	CASSEGQKAYEQYF	TGTGCCAGCAGCGAAGGACAGAAGGCCTACGAGCAGTACTTC
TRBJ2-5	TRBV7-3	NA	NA	CASSSDNGETQYF	TGTGCCAGCAGCTCAGACAATGGAGAGACCCAGTACTTC
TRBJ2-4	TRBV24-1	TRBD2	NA	CATSDFWLAGVAAKNIQYF	TGTGCCACCAGTGATTTTTGGCTAGCGGGAGTGGCGGCCAAAAACATTCAGTACTTC
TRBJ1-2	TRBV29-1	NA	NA	CSVLGGFGYGYTF	TGCAGCGTCTTAGGGGGATTTGGGTATGGCTACACCTTC
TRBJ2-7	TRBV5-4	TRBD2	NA	CASSARLAGAGNEQYF	TGTGCCAGCAGCGCCAGACTAGCGGGAGCTGGGAACGAGCAGTACTTC
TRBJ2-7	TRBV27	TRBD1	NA	CASSFGPLRQGLQYF	TGTGCCAGCAGTTTTGGGCCCCTCCGACAGGGGTTGCAGTACTTC
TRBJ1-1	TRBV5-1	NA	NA	CASSLVQANTEAFF	TGCGCCAGCAGCTTGGTACAGGCGAACACTGAAGCTTTCTTT
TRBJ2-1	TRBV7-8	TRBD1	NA	CASSQRDRGVNEQFF	TGTGCCAGCAGCCAGAGGGACAGGGGAGTCAATGAGCAGTTCTTC
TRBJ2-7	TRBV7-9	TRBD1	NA	CASRATGDPEQYF	TGTGCCAGCAGGGCTACAGGGGACCCCGAGCAGTACTTC
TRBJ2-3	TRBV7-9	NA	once	CASSPGYTDTQYF	TGTGCCAGCAGCCCGGGATACACAGATACGCAGTATTTT
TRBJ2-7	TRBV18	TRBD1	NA	CASQNSPGQASPEQYF	TGTGCCAGCCAAAACTCCCCGGGACAGGCTTCCCCCGAGCAGTACTTC
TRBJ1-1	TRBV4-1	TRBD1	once	CASSQAVDRGNEAFF	TGCGCCAGCAGCCAAGCCGTGGACAGGGGTAATGAAGCTTTCTTT
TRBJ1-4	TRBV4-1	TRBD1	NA	CASSQLGTVNEKLFF	TGCGCCAGCAGCCAATTGGGGACAGTTAATGAAAAACTGTTTTTT